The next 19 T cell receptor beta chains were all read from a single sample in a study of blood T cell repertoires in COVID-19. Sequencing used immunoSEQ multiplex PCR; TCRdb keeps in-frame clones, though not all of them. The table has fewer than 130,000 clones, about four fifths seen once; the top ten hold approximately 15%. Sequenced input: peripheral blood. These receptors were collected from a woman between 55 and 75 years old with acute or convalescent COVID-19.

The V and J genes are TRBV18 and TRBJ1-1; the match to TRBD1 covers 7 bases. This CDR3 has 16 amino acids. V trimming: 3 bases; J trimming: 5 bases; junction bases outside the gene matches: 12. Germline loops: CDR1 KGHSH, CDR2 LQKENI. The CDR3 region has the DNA TGTGCCAGCTCACCCACCGCGACAGGGCTGGGGACTGAAGCTTTCTTT. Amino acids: CASSPTATGLGTEAFF.

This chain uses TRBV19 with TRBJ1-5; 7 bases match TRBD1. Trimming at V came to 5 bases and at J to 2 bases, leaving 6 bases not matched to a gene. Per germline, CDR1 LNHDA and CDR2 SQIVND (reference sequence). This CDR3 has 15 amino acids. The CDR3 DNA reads TGTGCCAGTAGTGCTCGGACAGGCCGCAATCAGCCCCAGCATTTT. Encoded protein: CASSARTGRNQPQHF. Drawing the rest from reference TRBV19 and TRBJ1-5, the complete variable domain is DGGITQSPKYLFRKEGQNVTLSCEQNLNHDAMYWYRQDPGQGLRLIYYSQIVNDFQKGDIAEGYSVSREKKESFPLTVTSAQKNPTAFYLCASSARTGRNQPQHFGDGTRLSIL.

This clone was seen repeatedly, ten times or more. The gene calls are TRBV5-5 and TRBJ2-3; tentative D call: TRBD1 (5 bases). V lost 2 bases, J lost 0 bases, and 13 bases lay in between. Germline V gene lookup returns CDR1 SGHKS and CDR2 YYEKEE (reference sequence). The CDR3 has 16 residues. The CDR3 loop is CASSFLTGSSTDTQYF. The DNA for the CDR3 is TGTGCCAGCAGCTTTTTAACAGGCTCCAGCACAGATACGCAGTATTTT.

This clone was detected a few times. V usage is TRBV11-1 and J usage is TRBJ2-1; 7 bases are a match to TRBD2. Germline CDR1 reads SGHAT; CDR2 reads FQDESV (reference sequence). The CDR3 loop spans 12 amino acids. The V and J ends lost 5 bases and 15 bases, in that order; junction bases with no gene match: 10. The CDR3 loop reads CASSAVGGGMFF. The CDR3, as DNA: TGTGCCAGCAGCGCTGTTGGGGGGGGGATGTTCTTC. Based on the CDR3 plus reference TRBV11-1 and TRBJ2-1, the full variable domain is EAEVAQSPRYKITEKSQAVAFWCDPISGHATLYWYRQILGQGPELLVQFQDESVVDDSQLPKDRFSAERLKGVDSTLKIQPAELGDSAMYLCASSAVGGGMFFGPGTRLTVL.

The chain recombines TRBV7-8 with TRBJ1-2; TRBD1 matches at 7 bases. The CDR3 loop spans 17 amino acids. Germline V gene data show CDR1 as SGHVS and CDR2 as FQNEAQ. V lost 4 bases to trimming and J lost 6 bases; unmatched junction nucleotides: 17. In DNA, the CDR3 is TGTGCCAGCAGCTCCGAGGACAGGCCCAGAAGGGAAAATGGCTACACCTTC. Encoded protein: CASSSEDRPRRENGYTF. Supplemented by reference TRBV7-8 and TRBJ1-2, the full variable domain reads GAGVSQSPRYKVAKRGQDVALRCDPISGHVSLFWYQQALGQGPEFLTYFQNEAQLDKSGLPSDRFFAERPEGSVSTLKIQRTQQEDSAVYLCASSSEDRPRRENGYTFGSGTRLTVV.

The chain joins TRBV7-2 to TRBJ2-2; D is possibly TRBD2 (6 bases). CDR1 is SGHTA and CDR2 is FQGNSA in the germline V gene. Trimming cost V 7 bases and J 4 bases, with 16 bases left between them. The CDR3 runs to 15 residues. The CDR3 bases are TGTGCCAGCAAATTCCGGGGAGGAGGCACCGGGGAGCTGTTTTTT. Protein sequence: CASKFRGGGTGELFF.

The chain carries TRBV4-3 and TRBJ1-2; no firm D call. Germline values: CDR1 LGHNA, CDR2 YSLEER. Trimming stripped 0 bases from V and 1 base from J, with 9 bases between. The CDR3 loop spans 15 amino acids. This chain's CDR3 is CASSQDLTVNYGYTF. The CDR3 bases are TGCGCCAGCAGCCAAGATTTGACTGTTAACTATGGCTACACCTTC.

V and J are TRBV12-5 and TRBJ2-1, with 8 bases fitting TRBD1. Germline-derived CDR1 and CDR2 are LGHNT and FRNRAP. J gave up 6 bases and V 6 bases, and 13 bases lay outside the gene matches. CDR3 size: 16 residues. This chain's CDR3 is CASGPTPGQDVNEQFF. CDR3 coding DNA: TGTGCTAGTGGACCAACCCCGGGACAGGACGTCAATGAGCAGTTCTTC.

CDR3 sequence: CASSLERGGGTDTQYF. The CDR3 nucleotides read TGTGCCAGCAGCCTCGAGCGGGGGGGCGGCACAGATACGCAGTATTTT. V gene TRBV7-2 combines with J gene TRBJ2-3, with 10 bases fitting TRBD2. The J segment lost 1 base and the V segment lost 5 bases, leaving 6 bases of the junction unmatched. The CDR3 is made up of 16 amino acids. Germline loops: CDR1 SGHTA, CDR2 FQGNSA.

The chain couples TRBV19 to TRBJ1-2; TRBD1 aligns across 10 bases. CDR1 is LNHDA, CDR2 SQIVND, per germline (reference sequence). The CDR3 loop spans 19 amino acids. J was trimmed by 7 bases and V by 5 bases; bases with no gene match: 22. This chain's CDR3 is CASSLQHGDRGVLIGGYTF. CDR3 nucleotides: TGTGCCAGTAGTTTGCAGCACGGGGACAGGGGCGTACTAATAGGTGGCTACACCTTC.

Here the CDR3 DNA reads TGTGCCAGCAGCCTGGGGCTCTATTATGGCTACACCTTC. It translates to CASSLGLYYGYTF. The chain joins TRBV7-2 to TRBJ1-2; D perhaps matches TRBD1 (5 bases). CDR1 is SGHTA and CDR2 is FQGNSA in the germline V gene. The CDR3 contains 13 residues. The V gene lost 5 bases and the J gene lost 5 bases, with 12 bases spanning the gap.

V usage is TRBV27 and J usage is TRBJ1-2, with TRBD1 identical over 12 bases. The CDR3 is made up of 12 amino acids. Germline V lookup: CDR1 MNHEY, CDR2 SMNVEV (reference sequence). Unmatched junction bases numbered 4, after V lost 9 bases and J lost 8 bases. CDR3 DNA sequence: TGTGCCAGTGGGACAGGGGGCAGAGGCTACACCTTC. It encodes CASGTGGRGYTF.

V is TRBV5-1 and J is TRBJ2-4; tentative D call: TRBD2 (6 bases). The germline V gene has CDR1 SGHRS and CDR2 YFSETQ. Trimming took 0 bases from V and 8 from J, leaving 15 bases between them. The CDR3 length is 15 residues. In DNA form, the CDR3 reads TGCGCCAGCAGCTTGGAGGGGAGGACGGTGGACATTCAGTACTTC. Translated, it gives CASSLEGRTVDIQYF.

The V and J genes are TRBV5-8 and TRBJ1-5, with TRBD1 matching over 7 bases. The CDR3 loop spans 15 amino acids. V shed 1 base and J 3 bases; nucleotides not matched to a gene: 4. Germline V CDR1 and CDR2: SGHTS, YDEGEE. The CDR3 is CASSLQGGLNQPQHF. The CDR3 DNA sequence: TGTGCCAGCAGCTTGCAGGGGGGACTCAATCAGCCCCAGCATTTT.

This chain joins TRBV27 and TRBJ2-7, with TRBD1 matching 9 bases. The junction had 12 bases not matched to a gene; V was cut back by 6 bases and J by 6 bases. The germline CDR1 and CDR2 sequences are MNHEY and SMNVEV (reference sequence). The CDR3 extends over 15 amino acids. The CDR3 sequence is CASRPDRGPSSEQYF. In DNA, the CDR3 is TGTGCCAGCAGGCCGGACAGGGGACCCTCAAGCGAGCAGTACTTC.

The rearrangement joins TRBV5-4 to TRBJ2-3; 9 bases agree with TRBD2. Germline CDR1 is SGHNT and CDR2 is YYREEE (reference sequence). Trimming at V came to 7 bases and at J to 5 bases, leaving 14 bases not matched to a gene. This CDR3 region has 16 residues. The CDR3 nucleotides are TGTGCCAGCTGCTGGGGGCGGGGGGGCCCGGGAGATACGCAGTATTTT. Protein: CASCWGRGGPGDTQYF. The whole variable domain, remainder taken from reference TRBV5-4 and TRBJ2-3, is ETGVTQSPTHLIKTRGQQVTLRCSSQSGHNTVSWYQQALGQGPQFIFQYYREEENGRGNFPPRFSGLQFPNYSSELNVNALELDDSALYLCASCWGRGGPGDTQYFGPGTRLTVL.

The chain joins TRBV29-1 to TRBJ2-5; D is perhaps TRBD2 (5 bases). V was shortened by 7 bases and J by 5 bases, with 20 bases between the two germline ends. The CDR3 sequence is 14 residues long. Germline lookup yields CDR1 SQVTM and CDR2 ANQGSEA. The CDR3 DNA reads TGCAGCGCAAATCGGGGAATTCGGCGGGAGACCCAGTACTTC. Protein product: CSANRGIRRETQYF. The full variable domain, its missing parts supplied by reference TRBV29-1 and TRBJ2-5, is SAVISQKPSRDICQRGTSLTIQCQVDSQVTMMFWYRQQPGQSLTLIATANQGSEATYESGFVIDKFPISRPNLTFSTLTVSNMSPEDSSIYLCSANRGIRRETQYFGPGTRLLVL.

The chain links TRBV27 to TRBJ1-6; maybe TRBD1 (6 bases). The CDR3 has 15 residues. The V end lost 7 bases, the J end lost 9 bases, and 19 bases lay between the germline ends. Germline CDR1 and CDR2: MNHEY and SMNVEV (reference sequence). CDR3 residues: CASTGGGHGFSPLHF. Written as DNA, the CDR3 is TGTGCCAGCACGGGCGGGGGACACGGATTTTCACCCCTCCACTTT.

CDR3 region: CASSSRDRGYEQYF. The DNA of the CDR3 is TGTGCCAGCAGCTCCCGGGACAGGGGTTACGAGCAGTACTTC. The rearrangement links TRBV7-2 to TRBJ2-7; 10 bases are shared with TRBD1. With 4 bases clipped from V and 4 bases from J, the junction kept 4 bases outside the gene matches. Germline CDR1 and CDR2: SGHTA and FQGNSA. This CDR3 spans 14 amino acids.